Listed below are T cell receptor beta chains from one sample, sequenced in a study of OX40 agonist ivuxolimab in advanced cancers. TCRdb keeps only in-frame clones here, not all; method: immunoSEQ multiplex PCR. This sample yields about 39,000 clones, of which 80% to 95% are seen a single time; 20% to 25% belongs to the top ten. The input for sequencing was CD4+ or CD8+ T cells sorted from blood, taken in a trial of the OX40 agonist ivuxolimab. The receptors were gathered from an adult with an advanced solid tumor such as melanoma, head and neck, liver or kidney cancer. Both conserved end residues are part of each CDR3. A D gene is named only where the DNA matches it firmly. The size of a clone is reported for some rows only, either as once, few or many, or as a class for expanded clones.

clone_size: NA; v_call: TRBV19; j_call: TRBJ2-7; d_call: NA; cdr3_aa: CASSVGSSYEQYF; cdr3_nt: TGTGCCAGTAGTGTCGGGTCATCCTACGAGCAGTACTTC
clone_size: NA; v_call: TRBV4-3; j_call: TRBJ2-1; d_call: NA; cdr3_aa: CASSQDGGRLNNEQFF; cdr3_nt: TGCGCCAGCAGCCAAGATGGAGGACGGCTGAACAATGAGCAGTTCTTC
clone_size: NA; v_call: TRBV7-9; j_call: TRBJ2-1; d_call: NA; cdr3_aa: CASSPDTTNNEQFF; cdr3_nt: TGTGCCAGCAGCCCGGACACAACAAACAATGAGCAGTTCTTC
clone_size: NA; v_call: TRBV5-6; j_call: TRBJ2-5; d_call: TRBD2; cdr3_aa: CASSLLSSGQETQYF; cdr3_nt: TGTGCCAGCAGCTTGTTGTCTAGCGGCCAAGAGACCCAGTACTTC
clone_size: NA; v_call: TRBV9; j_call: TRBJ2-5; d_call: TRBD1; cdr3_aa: CASSPGDREVETQYF; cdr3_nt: TGTGCCAGCAGCCCTGGGGACAGGGAGGTTGAGACCCAGTACTTC
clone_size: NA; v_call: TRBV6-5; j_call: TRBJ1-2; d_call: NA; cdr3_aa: CASSYGQNYGYTF; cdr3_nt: TGTGCCAGCAGTTACGGGCAGAACTATGGCTACACCTTC
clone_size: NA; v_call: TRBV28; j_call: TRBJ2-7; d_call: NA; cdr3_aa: CASSLGYEQYF; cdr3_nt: TGTGCCAGCAGTTTAGGGTACGAGCAGTACTTC
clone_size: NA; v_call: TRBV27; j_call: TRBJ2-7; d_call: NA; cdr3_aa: CASSLSGDGSSYEQYF; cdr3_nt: TGTGCCAGCAGTTTATCTGGGGACGGAAGCTCCTACGAGCAGTACTTC
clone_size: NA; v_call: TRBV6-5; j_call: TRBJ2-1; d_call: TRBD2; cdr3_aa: CASSPSGSFNEQFF; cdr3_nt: TGTGCCAGCAGTCCTAGCGGGAGTTTCAATGAGCAGTTCTTC
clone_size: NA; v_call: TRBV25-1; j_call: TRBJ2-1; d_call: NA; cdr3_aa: CASSEYLGYNEQFF; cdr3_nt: TGTGCCAGCAGTGAATATCTGGGTTACAATGAGCAGTTCTTC
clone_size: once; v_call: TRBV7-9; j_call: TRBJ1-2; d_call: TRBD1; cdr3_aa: CASTLGTGGDGYTF; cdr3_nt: TGTGCCAGCACCTTAGGAACAGGGGGAGATGGCTACACCTTC
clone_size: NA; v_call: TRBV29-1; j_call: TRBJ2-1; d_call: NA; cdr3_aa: CSDSGYNEQFF; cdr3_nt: TGCAGCGATAGCGGATACAATGAGCAGTTCTTC
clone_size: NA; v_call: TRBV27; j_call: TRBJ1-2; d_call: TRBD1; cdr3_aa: CASSFLGQGQGGYTF; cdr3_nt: TGTGCCAGCAGTTTCCTTGGACAGGGCCAGGGGGGCTACACCTTC
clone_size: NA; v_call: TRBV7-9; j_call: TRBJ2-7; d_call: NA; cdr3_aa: CASSSPDRGAYEQYF; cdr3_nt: TGTGCCAGCAGCTCCCCCGACCGCGGAGCCTACGAGCAGTACTTC
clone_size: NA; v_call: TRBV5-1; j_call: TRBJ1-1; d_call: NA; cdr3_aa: CASSLNTSTEAFF; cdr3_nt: TGCGCCAGCAGCTTAAACACGAGCACTGAAGCTTTCTTT
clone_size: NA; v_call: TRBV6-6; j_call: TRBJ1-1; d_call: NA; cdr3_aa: CASKGGAWNTEAFF; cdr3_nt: TGTGCCAGCAAGGGGGGGGCTTGGAACACTGAAGCTTTCTTT
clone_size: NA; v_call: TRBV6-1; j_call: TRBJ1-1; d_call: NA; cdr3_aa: CASSARPGREAFF; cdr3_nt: TGTGCCAGCAGTGCTAGACCTGGAAGGGAAGCTTTCTTT
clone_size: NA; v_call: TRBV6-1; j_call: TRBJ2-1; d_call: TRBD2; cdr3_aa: CASSGGLAGGPSYNEQFF; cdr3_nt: TGTGCCAGCAGTGGGGGACTAGCGGGAGGGCCCTCCTACAATGAGCAGTTCTTC
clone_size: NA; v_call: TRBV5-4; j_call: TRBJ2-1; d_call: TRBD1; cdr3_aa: CASSWGQGLNEQFF; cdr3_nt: TGTGCCAGCAGCTGGGGACAGGGGCTCAATGAGCAGTTCTTC
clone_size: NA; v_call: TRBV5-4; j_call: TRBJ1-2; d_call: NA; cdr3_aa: CASSVRGAWGYTF; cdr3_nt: TGTGCCAGCAGCGTACGGGGGGCTTGGGGCTACACCTTC
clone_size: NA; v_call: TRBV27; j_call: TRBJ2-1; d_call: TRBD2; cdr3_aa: CASSPGLAGVADNEQFF; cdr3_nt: TGTGCCAGCAGTCCAGGACTAGCGGGAGTTGCCGACAATGAGCAGTTCTTC
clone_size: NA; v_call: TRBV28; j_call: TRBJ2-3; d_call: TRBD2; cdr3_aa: CASSPGLAGSTDTQYF; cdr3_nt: TGTGCCAGCAGTCCTGGACTAGCGGGAAGCACAGATACGCAGTATTTT
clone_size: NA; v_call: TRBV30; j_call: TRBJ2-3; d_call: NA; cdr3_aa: CAWSGTTDTQYF; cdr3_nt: TGTGCCTGGTCAGGTACCACAGATACGCAGTATTTT
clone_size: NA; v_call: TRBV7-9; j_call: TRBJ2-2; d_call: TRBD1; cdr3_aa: CASSGQGAKNTGELFF; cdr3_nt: TGTGCCAGCAGCGGACAGGGGGCCAAGAACACCGGGGAGCTGTTTTTT
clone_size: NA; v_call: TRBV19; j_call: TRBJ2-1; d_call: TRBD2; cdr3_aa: CASSIDSGTSGEQFF; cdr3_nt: TGTGCCAGTAGTATAGATTCGGGGACTAGTGGTGAGCAGTTCTTC
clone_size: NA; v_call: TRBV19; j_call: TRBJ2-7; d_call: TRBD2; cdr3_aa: CASSPSSGGGRAYEQYF; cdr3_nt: TGTGCCAGTAGTCCCTCTTCAGGCGGCGGGAGGGCCTACGAGCAGTACTTC
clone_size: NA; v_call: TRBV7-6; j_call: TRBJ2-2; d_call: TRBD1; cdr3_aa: CASSSGQGKANTGELFF; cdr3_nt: TGTGCCAGCAGCTCCGGACAGGGAAAGGCGAACACCGGGGAGCTGTTTTTT
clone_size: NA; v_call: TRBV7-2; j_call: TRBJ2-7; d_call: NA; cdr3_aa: CASSLLAEGTYEQYF; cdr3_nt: TGTGCCAGCAGCTTATTAGCGGAGGGGACTTACGAGCAGTACTTC
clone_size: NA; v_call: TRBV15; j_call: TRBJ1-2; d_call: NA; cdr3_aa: CATSWAATYGYTF; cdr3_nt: TGTGCCACCAGCTGGGCGGCTACCTATGGCTACACCTTC
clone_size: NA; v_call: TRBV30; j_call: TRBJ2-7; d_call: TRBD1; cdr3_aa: CAWGTKTGAGEQYF; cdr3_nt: TGTGCCTGGGGCACTAAGACAGGGGCGGGGGAGCAGTACTTC
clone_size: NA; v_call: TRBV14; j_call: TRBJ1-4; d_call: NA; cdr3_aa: CASSLAYREKLFF; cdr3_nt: TGTGCCAGCAGCCTCGCTTATCGGGAAAAACTGTTTTTT
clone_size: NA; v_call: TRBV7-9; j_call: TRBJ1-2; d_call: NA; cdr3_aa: CASSLAVDGYTF; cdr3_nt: TGTGCCAGCAGCTTAGCCGTGGATGGCTACACCTTC
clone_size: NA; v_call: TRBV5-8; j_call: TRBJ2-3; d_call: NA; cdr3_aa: CASSLDMGTDTQYF; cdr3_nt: TGTGCCAGCAGCTTGGATATGGGCACAGATACGCAGTATTTT
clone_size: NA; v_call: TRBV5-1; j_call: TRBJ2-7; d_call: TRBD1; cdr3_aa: CASSLDRGSGYEQYF; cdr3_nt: TGCGCCAGCAGCCTGGACAGGGGCTCGGGGTACGAGCAGTACTTC
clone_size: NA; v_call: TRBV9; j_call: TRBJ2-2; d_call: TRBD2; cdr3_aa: CASSGEGLAGPNTGELFF; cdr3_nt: TGTGCCAGCAGCGGGGAGGGGCTAGCGGGGCCGAACACCGGGGAGCTGTTTTTT
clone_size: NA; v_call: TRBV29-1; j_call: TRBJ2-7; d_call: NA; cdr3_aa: CSVDDGRGHEQYF; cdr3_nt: TGCAGCGTTGACGACGGGAGAGGGCACGAGCAGTACTTC
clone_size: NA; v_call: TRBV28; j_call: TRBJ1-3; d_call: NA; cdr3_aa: CASSLSGRAGNTIYF; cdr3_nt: NA
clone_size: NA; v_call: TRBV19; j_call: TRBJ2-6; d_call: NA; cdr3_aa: CASSQPGKRTPAGANVLTF; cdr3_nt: TGTGCCAGTAGTCAACCAGGGAAGAGGACCCCTGCTGGGGCCAACGTCCTGACTTTC
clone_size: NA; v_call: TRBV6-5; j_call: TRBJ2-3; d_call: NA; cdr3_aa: CASSLSIMGDTQYF; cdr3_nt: TGTGCCAGCAGTTTATCAATTATGGGGGATACGCAGTATTTT
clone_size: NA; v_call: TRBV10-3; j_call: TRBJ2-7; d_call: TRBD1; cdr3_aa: CAITGTAFSYEQYF; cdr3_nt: TGTGCCATTACCGGGACAGCATTCTCCTACGAGCAGTACTTC
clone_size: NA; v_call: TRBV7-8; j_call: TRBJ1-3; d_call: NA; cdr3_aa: CASSGGGSGNTIYF; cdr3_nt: TGTGCCAGCAGCGGTGGGGGCTCTGGAAACACCATATATTTT
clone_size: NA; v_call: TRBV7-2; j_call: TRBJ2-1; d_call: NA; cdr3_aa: CASSWTVSSVSFF; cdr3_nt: TGTGCCAGCAGCTGGACAGTAAGCTCGGTTTCCTTCTTC
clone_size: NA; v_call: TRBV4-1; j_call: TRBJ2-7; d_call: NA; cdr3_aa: CASTPGQGSSYEQYF; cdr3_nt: TGCGCCAGCACCCCGGGGCAGGGAAGCTCCTACGAGCAGTACTTC
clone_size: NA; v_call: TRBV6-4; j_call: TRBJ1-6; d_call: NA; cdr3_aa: CASSAGDNSPLHF; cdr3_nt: TGTGCCAGCAGTGCCGGGGATAATTCACCCCTCCACTTT
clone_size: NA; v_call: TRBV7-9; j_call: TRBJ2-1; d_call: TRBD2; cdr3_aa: CASSPRTSLRNEQFF; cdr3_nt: TGTGCCAGCAGCCCAAGGACTAGTCTGAGGAATGAGCAGTTCTTC
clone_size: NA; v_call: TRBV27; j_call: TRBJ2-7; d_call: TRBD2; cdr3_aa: CASSSLAREQYF; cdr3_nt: TGTGCCAGCAGTTCACTAGCGCGTGAGCAGTACTTC
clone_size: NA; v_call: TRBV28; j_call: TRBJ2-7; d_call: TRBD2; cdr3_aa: CASSFSSGGTYEQYF; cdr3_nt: TGTGCCAGCAGTTTTTCTAGCGGAGGCACCTACGAGCAGTACTTC
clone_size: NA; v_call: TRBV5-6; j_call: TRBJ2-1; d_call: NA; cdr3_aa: CASSLGQSSYNEQFF; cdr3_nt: TGTGCCAGCAGCCTGGGACAAAGCTCCTACAATGAGCAGTTCTTC
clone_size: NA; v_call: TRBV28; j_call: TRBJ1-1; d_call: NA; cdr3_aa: CASNQGAEAFF; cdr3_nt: TGTGCCAGCAACCAGGGCGCTGAAGCTTTCTTT
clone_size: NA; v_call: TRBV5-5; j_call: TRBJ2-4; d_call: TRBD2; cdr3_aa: CASSPWTSAKNIQYF; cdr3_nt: TGTGCCAGCAGCCCCTGGACTAGTGCCAAAAACATTCAGTACTTC
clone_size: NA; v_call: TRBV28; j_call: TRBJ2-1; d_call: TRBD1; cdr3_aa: CASSFRDLGTVNEQFF; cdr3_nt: TGTGCCAGCAGTTTTAGGGACCTCGGGACAGTCAATGAGCAGTTCTTC